These 21 T cell receptor beta chains were sequenced from one sample in a study of shared clonotypes between healthy human individuals. Repertoires were generated with immunoSEQ multiplex PCR, while TCRdb's copy carries only in-frame clones and drops some. The table has around 1.5 million clones, around 98% seen once. Source material: naive CD4+ T cells sorted from blood. This sample's subset: CD45RA+ positively selected. The receptors originated from a man aged 25-45 years in good health.

This sequence joins TRBV11-2 and TRBJ2-3, with 7 bases identical to TRBD2. Trimming at V came to 3 bases and at J to 2 bases, leaving 2 bases not matched to a gene. This CDR3 has 14 amino acids. CDR1 is SGHAT and CDR2 is FQNNGV in the germline V gene. CDR3 DNA sequence: TGTGCCAGCAGCTTTAGCGGGTACACAGATACGCAGTATTTT. Translated: CASSFSGYTDTQYF.

The rearrangement links TRBV4-3 to TRBJ2-7; 9 bases are shared with TRBD1. Germline V gene lookup returns CDR1 LGHNA and CDR2 YSLEER. This CDR3 has 14 amino acids. V was clipped by 1 base and J by 5 bases; unmatched bases: 3. CDR3 in DNA: TGCGCCAGCAGCCAAGGGGACAGGGACCACGAGCAGTACTTC. Translation gives CASSQGDRDHEQYF.

This clone has just one count. V gene TRBV10-1 combines with J gene TRBJ2-2; TRBD2 matches 10 bases. With V trimmed by 8 bases and J by 6 bases, 6 bases remained unmatched. The length of the CDR3 is 14 residues. CDR1 WNHNN and CDR2 SYGVQD come from the germline V gene (reference sequence). CDR3 amino acids: CASASGSSAGELFF. The CDR3 DNA reads as TGCGCCAGCGCTAGCGGGAGCTCGGCCGGGGAGCTGTTTTTT.

CDR3 in amino acids: CASRPPGGREEAFF. CDR3 nucleotide sequence: TGTGCCAGCAGACCACCGGGAGGACGGGAAGAAGCTTTCTTT. This chain joins TRBV6-6 and TRBJ1-1; D is ambiguous. The CDR3 consists of 14 residues. V lost 6 bases and J 8 bases, leaving 19 bases between the germline ends. Germline lookup yields CDR1 MNHNY and CDR2 SVGAGI (reference sequence).

J is TRBJ2-1 and V is TRBV28, with no clear D. There are 15 residues in the CDR3. V was cut by 7 bases and J by 2 bases, with 15 bases left in between. Germline CDR1 and CDR2: MDHEN and SYDVKM. The CDR3 loop is CASTRWGKTYNEQFF. The CDR3 DNA reads TGTGCCAGCACCCGGTGGGGAAAAACCTACAATGAGCAGTTCTTC.

This sequence joins TRBV10-3 and TRBJ2-1; no reliable D call. Germline V CDR1 and CDR2: ENHRY, SYGVKD. There are 14 residues in the CDR3. V was pared by 0 bases and J by 9 bases, with 12 bases between. The CDR3 here is CAISESPTRREQFF. Here the CDR3 DNA reads TGTGCCATCAGTGAGTCCCCCACTCGCCGTGAGCAGTTCTTC.

The chain is built from TRBV5-1 and TRBJ2-7; no clear D. The CDR3 runs to 12 residues. Trimming took 3 bases from V and 7 from J, leaving 11 bases between them. Per germline, CDR1 SGHRS and CDR2 YFSETQ. CDR3 loop: CASSSSELEQYF. CDR3 nucleotides: TGCGCCAGCAGCTCCTCCGAGTTGGAGCAGTACTTC. Full variable domain (remainder filled in from reference TRBV5-1 and TRBJ2-7): KAGVTQTPRYLIKTRGQQVTLSCSPISGHRSVSWYQQTPGQGLQFLFEYFSETQRNKGNFPGRFSGRQFSNSRSEMNVSTLELGDSALYLCASSSSELEQYFGPGTRLTVT.

The genes are TRBV5-1 and TRBJ2-1; D might be TRBD2 (6 bases). In germline, CDR1 is SGHRS, CDR2 YFSETQ. CDR3 length: 13 residues. Trimming stripped 4 bases from V and 5 bases from J, with 10 bases between. The CDR3 loop reads CASSTGVHNEQFF. CDR3 nucleotide sequence: TGCGCCAGCAGCACGGGAGTCCACAATGAGCAGTTCTTC.

This chain connects TRBV11-3 to TRBJ2-7, with D uncertain. The CDR3 length is 13 residues. Trimming shortened V by 0 bases and J by 2 bases, and 5 bases separated the two germline ends. Germline V gene sequence: CDR1 SGHNT, CDR2 YENEEA. This CDR3 reads CASSLDSPYEQYF. The CDR3 DNA follows: TGTGCCAGCAGCTTAGACAGCCCCTACGAGCAGTACTTC.

V and J are TRBV28 and TRBJ2-7, with 9 nucleotides matching TRBD1. This CDR3 spans 15 amino acids. J was trimmed by 7 bases and V by 7 bases; bases with no gene match: 14. The germline gives CDR1 MDHEN, CDR2 SYDVKM. The CDR3 coding sequence is TGTGCCAGCATAAGGACTTACAGGGGGCATGGGGAGCAGTACTTC. This gives the protein CASIRTYRGHGEQYF.

V gene TRBV10-1 combines with J gene TRBJ2-2, with TRBD2 matching over 8 bases. The V and J ends lost 1 base and 3 bases, in that order; junction bases with no gene match: 4. The CDR3 totals 16 residues. Per the germline V gene, CDR1 is WNHNN and CDR2 is SYGVQD (reference sequence). CDR3 sequence: CASSEWSAGDTGELFF. In DNA, the CDR3 is TGCGCCAGCAGTGAGTGGTCAGCGGGAGACACCGGGGAGCTGTTTTTT.

V is TRBV5-5 and J is TRBJ1-4; the D gene is possibly TRBD1 (5 bases). Between the trimmed V and J ends, which lost 2 bases and 8 bases, there was a span of 7 bases. CDR3 length equals 12 residues. From germline, CDR1 is SGHKS and CDR2 YYEKEE (reference sequence). The CDR3 sequence is CASSLAGEKLFF. CDR3 coding DNA: TGTGCCAGCAGCTTAGCAGGGGAAAAACTGTTTTTT.

V is TRBV10-1 and J is TRBJ2-7; TRBD2 might be the D (5 bases). The CDR3 has 13 amino acids. CDR1 is WNHNN, CDR2 SYGVQD, per germline (reference sequence). V shed 5 bases and J shed 5 bases, with 13 bases lying between them. The CDR3 here is CASSLPGLDEQYF. The CDR3 DNA reads as TGCGCCAGCAGTTTACCGGGATTAGACGAGCAGTACTTC.

The rearrangement joins TRBV2 to TRBJ2-7; 10 bases match TRBD2. Per the germline V gene, CDR1 is SNHLY and CDR2 is FYNNEI. V shed 6 bases, J shed 0 bases, and the junction held 5 bases outside the gene matches. This CDR3 region has 15 residues. In DNA form, the CDR3 reads TGTGCCAGCAGGGGGGCTAGCGGGAGCTCCTACGAGCAGTACTTC. Translated, it gives CASRGASGSSYEQYF.

V usage is TRBV2 and J usage is TRBJ1-1; unclear D gene. Trimming left V 0 bases short and J 0 bases short, with 17 bases between. The CDR3 contains 18 residues. The V gene's germline CDR1 is SNHLY and CDR2 FYNNEI. In DNA, the CDR3 is TGTGCCAGCAGTGAAGCGCAAAAAGGACGGTTTATGAACACTGAAGCTTTCTTT. This gives the protein CASSEAQKGRFMNTEAFF. Drawing the rest from reference TRBV2 and TRBJ1-1, the complete variable domain is EPEVTQTPSHQVTQMGQEVILRCVPISNHLYFYWYRQILGQKVEFLVSFYNNEISEKSEIFDDQFSVERPDGSNFTLKIRSTKLEDSAMYFCASSEAQKGRFMNTEAFFGQGTRLTVV.

Regarding this clone: The same CDR3 arises from other DNA sequences in this sample as well. The V and J genes are TRBV7-3 and TRBJ2-2; D not certain. CDR1 is SGHTA, CDR2 FQGTGA, per germline. The V gene lost 5 bases and the J gene lost 6 bases, with 10 bases spanning the gap. The CDR3 has 13 residues. The DNA for the CDR3 is TGTGCCAGCAGCCCACGGGTGTCCGGGGAGCTGTTTTTT. It encodes CASSPRVSGELFF.

V is TRBV6-5 and J is TRBJ2-1, with D perhaps matching TRBD1 (6 bases). The CDR3 extends over 15 amino acids. The germline V gene has CDR1 MNHEY and CDR2 SVGAGI. The V end was cut by 7 bases, the J end by 6 bases, with 19 bases between. CDR3 DNA: TGTGCCAGCACCCTCGTAGGGGACACGAGCAATGAGCAGTTCTTC. This gives the protein CASTLVGDTSNEQFF.

The CDR3 loop is CASSVAFADGYTF. The CDR3 DNA reads as TGTGCCAGCAGCGTAGCTTTCGCGGATGGCTACACCTTC. J is TRBJ1-2 and V is TRBV9; D uncertain. Trimming took off 0 bases at V and 6 bases at J, with 9 bases between the two ends. The CDR3 has 13 residues. Germline-derived CDR1 and CDR2 are SGDLS and YYNGEE.

V is TRBV4-1 and J is TRBJ1-2; D ambiguous. The V end was cut by 2 bases, the J end by 1 base, with 5 bases between. The V gene's germline CDR1 is MGHRA and CDR2 YSYEKL. The CDR3 extends over 13 amino acids. The CDR3 DNA reads TGCGCCAGCAGCCAACAGATTAACTATGGCTACACCTTC. The encoded protein is CASSQQINYGYTF.

The rearrangement links TRBV7-2 to TRBJ2-1, with no clear D. The V gene's germline CDR1 is SGHTA and CDR2 FQGNSA. The CDR3 runs to 15 residues. The V end was cut by 2 bases, the J end by 6 bases, with 14 bases between. CDR3 nucleotide sequence: TGTGCCAGCAGCTTACAGGTGTTAGATGTCAATGAGCAGTTCTTC. It encodes CASSLQVLDVNEQFF.

In regard to this clone: This sample includes further DNA sequences coding for the same CDR3. The chain recombines TRBV11-3 with TRBJ2-5; the D is unclear. The germline gives CDR1 SGHNT, CDR2 YENEEA. V lost 1 base to trimming and J lost 5 bases, with 8 bases between them. The CDR3 sequence is 13 residues long. For the CDR3, the DNA is TGTGCCAGCAGCTTAGGACCTGGGGAGACCCAGTACTTC. This encodes CASSLGPGETQYF.